The 4 T cell receptor beta chains presented below share a single source sample, sequenced in a study of OX40 agonist ivuxolimab in advanced cancers. The data were produced by immunoSEQ multiplex PCR, yet TCRdb's version contains in-frame clones alone and is incomplete. The top ten hold more than 1.4% of the sample, which has under 90,000 clones, approximately 83% seen once. The sequencing here drew on CD4+ or CD8+ T cells sorted from blood, taken in a trial of the OX40 agonist ivuxolimab. These receptors were collected from an adult with an advanced solid tumor such as melanoma, head and neck, liver or kidney cancer.

The chain recombines TRBV7-2 with TRBJ1-2, with D hard to call. The CDR3 is 16 amino acids. Trimming removed 0 bases at V and 3 bases at J, with 14 bases between. Germline V gene lookup returns CDR1 SGHTA and CDR2 FQGNSA. The CDR3, as DNA: TGTGCCAGCAGCTTAGCTTGGGATACCATCTACTATGGCTACACCTTC. Protein product: CASSLAWDTIYYGYTF.

V and J are TRBV27 and TRBJ2-7; maybe TRBD2 (7 bases). This CDR3 is built from 15 residues. Germline CDR1 and CDR2: MNHEY and SMNVEV (reference sequence). V lost 6 bases to trimming and J lost 0 bases, with 15 bases between them. The CDR3 nucleotides read TGTGCCAGCAGATTAGGGGGGGGAAGCTCCTACGAGCAGTACTTC. This codes for CASRLGGGSSYEQYF.

The rearrangement links TRBV6-1 to TRBJ2-7; the match to TRBD1 covers 9 bases. There are 15 residues in the CDR3. CDR1 MNHNS and CDR2 SASEGT come from the germline V gene. Trimming cost V 2 bases and J 2 bases; bases outside gene matches: 4. CDR3: CASSEPGQGTYEQYF. Here the CDR3 DNA reads TGTGCCAGCAGTGAACCGGGACAGGGAACCTACGAGCAGTACTTC.

The CDR3 protein is CASSLVVGGFTSYEQYF. The CDR3 nucleotides are TGCGCCAGCAGCTTGGTGGTGGGGGGGTTCACCTCCTACGAGCAGTACTTC. The V gene is TRBV5-1, the J gene TRBJ2-7, with 7 bases matching TRBD2. The CDR3 runs 17 residues. J gave up 0 bases and V 0 bases, and 9 bases lay outside the gene matches. Per the germline V gene, CDR1 is SGHRS and CDR2 is YFSETQ.